What follows are 20 T cell receptor beta chains derived from one specimen sequenced in a study of technical replicates of blood from a few donors. The protocol was immunoSEQ multiplex PCR, while the TCRdb copy is restricted to in-frame clones and leaves out a portion. Of over 85,000 clones listed, about 94% are singletons. The specimen sequenced was T cells isolated from PBMCs. These receptor sequences come from a human donor in good health.

The rearrangement uses TRBV19 and TRBJ1-5; D is ambiguous. The CDR3 has 11 amino acids. The V gene's germline CDR1 is LNHDA and CDR2 SQIVND (reference sequence). The germline V and J ends were trimmed by 1 base and 11 bases, with 6 bases remaining between them. The CDR3 region has the DNA TGTGCCAGTAGTATAGGGCTGGCCCAGCATTTT. Its protein is CASSIGLAQHF.

The V and J genes are TRBV10-3 and TRBJ2-3; 8 bases line up with TRBD2. Germline loops: CDR1 ENHRY, CDR2 SYGVKD. V dropped 10 bases and J dropped 4; count of bases not matched to a gene: 7. The CDR3 runs 13 residues. The DNA for the CDR3 is TGTGCCAACACAGCGGGAGAGGCAGATACGCAGTATTTT. As protein: CANTAGEADTQYF.

The chain uses TRBV6-5 and TRBJ2-1; the D gene is possibly TRBD1 (5 bases). This CDR3 is built from 16 residues. The ends were cut back, 0 bases at V and 2 bases at J, with 11 bases in the middle. Per the germline V gene, CDR1 is MNHEY and CDR2 is SVGAGI. In DNA, the CDR3 is TGTGCCAGCAGTTACTCGATGGGGCTAGCCTACAATGAGCAGTTCTTC. This gives the protein CASSYSMGLAYNEQFF.

V gene TRBV21-1 combines with J gene TRBJ1-2; the D segment call TRBD1 is taken from the table without a DNA check. TRBV21-1 is annotated as a pseudogene. The CDR3 is 14 residues long. The CDR3 bases are TGTGCCAGCAGCAAAGAACAGGGGGCCAGGGGCTACACCTTC. Translating it yields CASSKEQGARGYTF.

CDR3 DNA: TGTGCCAGTAGTGGATACAGGGGGACTGAAGCTTTCTTT. Amino acids: CASSGYRGTEAFF. The rearrangement links TRBV19 to TRBJ1-1; TRBD1 aligns across 8 bases. J lost 5 bases, V lost 5 bases, and 4 bases had no gene match. Germline CDR1 and CDR2: LNHDA and SQIVND (reference sequence). This CDR3 contains 13 residues.

This clone was seen once. The DNA for the CDR3 is TGTGCCAGCAGTGGGACAGGGGGAGATGGCTACACCTTC. It codes for CASSGTGGDGYTF. V is TRBV2 and J is TRBJ1-2; TRBD1 aligns across 10 bases. This CDR3 spans 13 amino acids. Germline CDR1 is SNHLY and CDR2 is FYNNEI. V shed 4 bases and J 6 bases; nucleotides not matched to a gene: 2.

The J gene is TRBJ1-3, the V gene TRBV5-6; D unresolved. The CDR3 runs 13 residues. V dropped 4 bases and J dropped 2 bases, with 7 bases sitting between them. Germline-derived CDR1 and CDR2 are SGHDT and YYEEEE. CDR3 amino acids: CASSILAGNTIYF. DNA of the CDR3: TGTGCCAGCAGCATCTTAGCTGGAAACACCATATATTTT.

This chain connects TRBV9 to TRBJ1-4, with TRBD1 as a possible D gene (6 bases). The CDR3 is 15 residues long. Trimming took 4 bases from V and 7 from J, leaving 17 bases between them. Germline CDR1 and CDR2: SGDLS and YYNGEE. The CDR3 reads CASSLARGFREKLFF. CDR3 in DNA: TGTGCCAGCAGCCTCGCCAGGGGTTTTCGTGAAAAACTGTTTTTT.

The V call is TRBV4-2, the J call TRBJ1-3; D is unclear. The V gene's germline CDR1 is LGHNA and CDR2 YNFKEQ. V was cut by 0 bases and J by 0 bases, with 6 bases left in between. This CDR3 contains 15 residues. The CDR3 loop reads CASSQEYSSGNTIYF. The CDR3 DNA reads TGTGCCAGCAGCCAAGAATACAGCTCTGGAAACACCATATATTTT.

This clone was observed a handful of times. V is TRBV5-4 and J is TRBJ2-1; tentative D call: TRBD1 (6 bases). Trimming pared 4 bases from V and 1 base from J, leaving 15 bases between. This CDR3 region has 16 residues. Germline CDR1 and CDR2: SGHNT and YYREEE (reference sequence). For the CDR3, the DNA is TGTGCCAGCAGCGACAGGTTGAGTTCTTCCTACAATGAGCAGTTCTTC. It is translated as CASSDRLSSSYNEQFF.

The chain carries TRBV9 and TRBJ2-3, with TRBD2 matching 10 bases. Trimming cost V 4 bases and J 1 base; bases outside gene matches: 6. This CDR3 is built from 16 residues. Per the germline V gene, CDR1 is SGDLS and CDR2 is YYNGEE. The chain's CDR3 is CASSSTGTSGTDTQYF. The DNA for the CDR3 is TGTGCCAGCAGCTCAACCGGGACTAGCGGCACAGATACGCAGTATTTT. The whole variable domain, filled in from reference TRBV9 and TRBJ2-3, reads DSGVTQTPKHLITATGQRVTLRCSPRSGDLSVYWYQQSLDQGLQFLIQYYNGEERAKGNILERFSAQQFPDLHSELNLSSLELGDSALYFCASSSTGTSGTDTQYFGPGTRLTVL.

The chain uses TRBV6-1 and TRBJ1-2; D unresolved. Germline V CDR1 and CDR2: MNHNS, SASEGT. The V end was cut by 6 bases, the J end by 4 bases, with 9 bases between. The CDR3 length is 12 residues. CDR3 sequence (DNA): TGTGCCAGCAGGCCGTCAGGCTATGGCTACACCTTC. This translates into CASRPSGYGYTF.

This clone was picked up a small number of times. The J gene is TRBJ1-1, the V gene TRBV9; D not certain. Germline CDR1 SGDLS, CDR2 YYNGEE. With 4 bases removed from V and 0 bases from J, the gap between germline ends came to 10 bases. The CDR3 is 14 amino acids. The CDR3 spells CASSPRVLNTEAFF. The CDR3 DNA is TGTGCCAGCAGCCCACGGGTATTGAACACTGAAGCTTTCTTT.

The V gene is TRBV6-5, the J gene TRBJ2-7; TRBD1 agrees at 7 bases. V shed 2 bases and J 4 bases; nucleotides not matched to a gene: 5. Germline assignment: CDR1 MNHEY and CDR2 SVGAGI. CDR3 length: 14 amino acids. This CDR3 is CASSYGTVHYEQYF. In nucleotides, the CDR3 is TGTGCCAGCAGTTACGGGACAGTTCATTACGAGCAGTACTTC.

This chain joins TRBV7-8 and TRBJ1-5; D may be TRBD1 (6 bases). This CDR3 comprises 12 residues. Germline-derived CDR1 and CDR2 are SGHVS and FQNEAQ. V shed 10 bases and J shed 2 bases, with 9 bases lying between them. CDR3 bases: TGTGCCACCAGACAGGGCAATCAGCCCCAGCATTTT. Encoded protein: CATRQGNQPQHF.

The chain joins TRBV6-6 to TRBJ1-4; TRBD1 matches at 8 bases. This CDR3 has 15 residues. The junction had 11 bases not matched to a gene; V was cut back by 6 bases and J by 8 bases. Germline V lookup: CDR1 MNHNY, CDR2 SVGAGI (reference sequence). CDR3 DNA: TGTGCCAGCAGATTGCCGACAGGGGATAGGGAAAAACTGTTTTTT. Amino acids: CASRLPTGDREKLFF.

The chain joins TRBV9 to TRBJ1-3, with TRBD1 as a possible D gene (5 bases). From germline, CDR1 is SGDLS and CDR2 YYNGEE. The CDR3 is made up of 16 amino acids. The V end lost 4 bases, the J end lost 0 bases, and 14 bases lay between the germline ends. CDR3 loop: CASSLYPGNSGNTIYF. CDR3 in DNA: TGTGCCAGCAGCCTCTACCCAGGGAACTCTGGAAACACCATATATTTT.

As DNA, the CDR3 is TGTGCCACCGGGACAGGGAACACCGGGGAGCTGTTTTTT. Its protein is CATGTGNTGELFF. The chain joins TRBV19 to TRBJ2-2; 8 nucleotides match TRBD1. The CDR3 contains 13 residues. Unmatched junction bases numbered 2, after V lost 10 bases and J lost 1 base. CDR1 LNHDA and CDR2 SQIVND come from the germline V gene (reference sequence).

V usage is TRBV11-3 and J usage is TRBJ2-2; TRBD2 matches 11 bases. V trimming: 1 base; J trimming: 1 base; junction bases outside the gene matches: 11. The CDR3 contains 20 residues. Germline CDR1 reads SGHNT; CDR2 reads YENEEA. CDR3 DNA sequence: TGTGCCAGCAGCTTAGGAATCGCTACTAGCGGGAGTTGGAACACCGGGGAGCTGTTTTTT. Its protein product is CASSLGIATSGSWNTGELFF.

The V gene is TRBV6-6, the J gene TRBJ2-7; 7 nucleotides line up with TRBD1. The CDR3 totals 14 residues. Germline V gives CDR1 MNHNY, CDR2 SVGAGI (reference sequence). V was clipped by 2 bases and J by 5 bases; unmatched bases: 6. CDR3 sequence (DNA): TGTGCCAGCAGTTACAACAGGGGCTTAGACGAGCAGTACTTC. Its translation: CASSYNRGLDEQYF.